The entry that follows covers one T cell receptor (beta chain) sequence. What it binds is not known. This sample is drawn from a study of radiotherapy plus CTLA-4 blockade in lung cancer. Background on the study: Disease control was seen in about 30% of patients, objective responses in 18%. General study points: The study found tumor-derived TCR clones expanded in blood after radiotherapy plus ipilimumab.

Trimming stripped 0 bases from V and 8 bases from J, with 11 bases between. This CDR3 spans 13 amino acids. Germline lookup yields CDR1 SGHRS and CDR2 YFSETQ. The data were produced by immunoSEQ multiplex PCR, yet TCRdb's version contains in-frame clones alone and is incomplete. The sample comprises about 87,000 clones, more than 75% of which are singletons, and roughly a sixth rests with the top ten. This sequence joins TRBV5-1 and TRBJ1-1; D gene unclear. The receptor was derived from a human donor with non-small cell lung cancer that progressed on radiotherapy plus ipilimumab. The input for sequencing was peripheral blood, taken from a patient treated with radiotherapy plus ipilimumab. This CDR3 reads CASSLAEKTEAFF. The CDR3 DNA follows: TGCGCCAGCAGCTTGGCAGAAAAGACGGAAGCTTTCTTT.